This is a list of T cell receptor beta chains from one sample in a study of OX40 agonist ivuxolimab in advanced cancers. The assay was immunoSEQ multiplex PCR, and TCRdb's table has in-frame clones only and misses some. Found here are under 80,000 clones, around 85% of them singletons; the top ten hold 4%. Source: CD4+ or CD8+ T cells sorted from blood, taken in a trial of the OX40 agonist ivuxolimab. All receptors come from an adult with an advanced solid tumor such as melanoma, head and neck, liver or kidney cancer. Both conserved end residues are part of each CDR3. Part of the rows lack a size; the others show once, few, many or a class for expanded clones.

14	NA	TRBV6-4	CASSEWQYNSPLHF
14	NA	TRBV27	CASSLDFFYGELFF
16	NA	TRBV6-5	CASSYSPGRESYEQYF
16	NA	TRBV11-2	CASRETSGGQAGELFF
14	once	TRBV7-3	CASSFGAVDTEAFF
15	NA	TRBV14	CASSQGVSGNSPLHF
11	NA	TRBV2	CASRDRDTQYF
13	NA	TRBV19	CASSITGLETQYF
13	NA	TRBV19	CASKQQLSYGYTF
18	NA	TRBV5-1	CASSLGLAGGKSSYEQYF
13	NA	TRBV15	CATSRGPTGTQYF
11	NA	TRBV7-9	CASSLEDTQYF
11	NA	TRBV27	CASSFRGEQYF
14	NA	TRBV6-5	CAVSFTGGNQPQHF
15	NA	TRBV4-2	CASSQDHGGGYEQYF
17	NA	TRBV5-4	CASSPTWSEGGGTEAFF
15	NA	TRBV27	CASSSHASGIYEQYF
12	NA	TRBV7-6	CASSLGPLEQFF
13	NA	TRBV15	CATSREFSDTQYF
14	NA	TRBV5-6	CASSLMKGNTEAFF
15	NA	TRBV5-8	CASSLDGRITYEQYF
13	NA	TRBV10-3	CAIKTSETNEQFF
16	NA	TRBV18	CASSPPGQGNTGELFF
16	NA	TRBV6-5	CASSYYSGQGAAGYTF
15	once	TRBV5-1	CASSLWAGTNEKLFF
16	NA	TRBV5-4	CASSLSGSSTNEKLFF
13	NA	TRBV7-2	CASSPQGSRPQHF
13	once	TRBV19	CASRVGPGETQYF
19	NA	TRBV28	CASSLFGGDGGRGLYEQYF
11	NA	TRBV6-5	CASSEGYEQYF
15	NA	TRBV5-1	CASSWVGNGGTEAFF
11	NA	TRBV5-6	CASSLGGGYTF
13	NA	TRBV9	CASSVSEQGEAFF
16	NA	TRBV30	CAWTMGLAGGADTQYF
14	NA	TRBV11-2	CASSLDPGRTEAFF
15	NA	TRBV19	CASSIPFATNEKLFF
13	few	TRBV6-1	CASSGTGWETQYF
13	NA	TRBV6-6	CASRETGGPEQFF
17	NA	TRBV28	CASSRRTGVRRDQPQHF
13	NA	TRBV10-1	CASSSQHTGELFF
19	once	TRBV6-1	CASSERTGGAPSSYNEQFF
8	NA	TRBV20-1	CSANGLRF
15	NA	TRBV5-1	CASSRELSSYNEQFF
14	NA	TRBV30	CAWKGQPSSYEQYF
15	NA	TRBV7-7	CASSSGQGGQNTQYF
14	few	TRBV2	CASRGPVAGQPQHF
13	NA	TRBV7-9	CASSLGDGYEQYF
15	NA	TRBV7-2	CASSLGWGFKNIQYF
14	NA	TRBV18	CASSPQGGSYQQYF
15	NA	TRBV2	CASSLRTGNTGELFF
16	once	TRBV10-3	CAINGEAGGRGDTQYF
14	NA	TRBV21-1	CASTRDGGNQPQHF
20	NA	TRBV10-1	CASSGSTVHLPIYSNQPQHF
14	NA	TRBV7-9	CASSLGQSNQPQHF
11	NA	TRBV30	CAWSTPYEQYF